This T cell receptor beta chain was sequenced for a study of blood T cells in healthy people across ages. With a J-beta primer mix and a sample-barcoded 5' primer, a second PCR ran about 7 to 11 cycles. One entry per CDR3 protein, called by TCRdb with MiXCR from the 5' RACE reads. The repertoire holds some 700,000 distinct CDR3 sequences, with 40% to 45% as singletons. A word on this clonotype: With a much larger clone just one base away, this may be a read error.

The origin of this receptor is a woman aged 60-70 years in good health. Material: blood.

The CDR3 protein is CASSPTGTGMNEQYF. The CDR3, as DNA: TGTGCCAGCAGCCCGACCGGGACAGGGATGAATGAGCAGTACTTC. V usage is TRBV3-1 and J usage is TRBJ2-7; 9 bases are shared with TRBD1. Germline loops: CDR1 LGHDT, CDR2 YNNKEL (reference sequence). The CDR3 is 15 amino acids. With V trimmed by 4 bases and J by 7 bases, 11 bases remained unmatched.